This T cell receptor beta chain was recovered during a study of cytomegalovirus exposure and HLA in healthy donors. Study outcomes and limitations: A later analysis reportedly identified an Asian-associated ancestry cluster as carrying fewer N-insertions than the roughly 600-donor mean.

This clone was detected a few times. Its antigen is unidentified. In the PCR, 60 Vbeta and 13 Jbeta primers were used. Profiled with immunoSEQ multiplex PCR; TCRdb holds only in-frame clones, not every one. The table has some 120,000 clones, around 77% seen once. The CDR3 is 14 amino acids. The germline gives CDR1 SGHNT, CDR2 YYREEE (reference sequence). V lost 0 bases and J lost 0, with 7 bases in between. The gene calls are TRBV5-4 and TRBJ2-7; maybe TRBD2 (6 bases). The clonotype was recovered from a man younger than 35 in good health and CMV-seropositive. The source material was PBMCs. The CDR3 coding sequence is TGTGCCAGCAGCTTGGGGGGGGACTCCTACGAGCAGTACTTC. Encoded protein: CASSLGGDSYEQYF.